The source of this TCR beta chain is a study of shared T cell receptors in the human thymus. V was trimmed by 0 bases and J by 0 bases, leaving 26 bases between them. The germline V gene has CDR1 SGDLS and CDR2 YYNGEE. The CDR3 loop spans 21 amino acids. Some clones are missing from TCRdb's copy, which holds only in-frame ones; the method was immunoSEQ multiplex PCR. Here the sample spans hundreds of thousands of clones, 87% being singletons. These data also formed part of another study, on human thymus T cells. That paper states: Having surgery to correct congenital heart defects, healthy Finnish infants acted as the donors. Blood and thymic repertoires both appeared biased in V and J gene usage.

This TCR came from a boy under two years old with a congenital heart defect. What was sequenced was thymocytes. The chain employs TRBV9 and TRBJ2-3; perhaps TRBD2 as D (5 bases). DNA for the CDR3: TGTGCCAGCAGCGTAGAGAAGAGGAATATAAGCGGAGAGACTAGCACAGATACGCAGTATTTT. As protein: CASSVEKRNISGETSTDTQYF.